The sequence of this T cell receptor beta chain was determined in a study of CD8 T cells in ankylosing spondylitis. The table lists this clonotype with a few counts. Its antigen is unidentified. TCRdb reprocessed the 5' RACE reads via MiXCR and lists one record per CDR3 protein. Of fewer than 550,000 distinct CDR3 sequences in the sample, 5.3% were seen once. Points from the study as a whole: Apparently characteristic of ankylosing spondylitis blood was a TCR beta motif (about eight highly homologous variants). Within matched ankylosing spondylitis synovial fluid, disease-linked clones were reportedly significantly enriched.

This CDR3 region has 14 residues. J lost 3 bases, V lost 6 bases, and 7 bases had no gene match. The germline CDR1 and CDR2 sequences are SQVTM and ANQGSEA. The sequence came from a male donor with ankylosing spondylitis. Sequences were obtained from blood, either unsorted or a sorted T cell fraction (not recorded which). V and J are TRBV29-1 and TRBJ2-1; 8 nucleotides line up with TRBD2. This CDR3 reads CSVGEGLVYNEQFF. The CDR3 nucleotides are TGCAGCGTCGGCGAGGGACTAGTCTACAATGAGCAGTTCTTC.